The next 32 T cell receptor beta chains were all read from a single sample in a study of vaccination and CD4 T cells after COVID-19. Sequence data for DNA of cultured CD4+ T cells were generated by the Oncomine TCR Beta short-read assay. Extraction of genomic DNA was performed on cultured CD4+ T cells. Each CDR3 protein is one row after TCRdb ran MiXCR on the PCR reads. The table has fewer than 12,000 distinct CDR3 sequences, around 29% seen once. Treatment reported: approximately nine-day PBMC culture with coronavirus spike peptide pools or control peptides (ViraFEST assay). Unexposed donor CD4+ T cells predated the COVID-19 pandemic, collected 2011-2018. What these receptors recognize is not known. Sequences were obtained from CD4+ T cells from blood, cultured in vitro. All receptors derive from a human donor in good health.

V and J are TRBV6-1 and TRBJ1-2; possible D gene TRBD1, 6 bases. CDR1 and CDR2 (germline): MNHNS, SASEGT. With 5 bases removed from V and 3 bases from J, the gap between germline ends came to 10 bases. CDR3 size: 13 residues. This CDR3 reads CASSRGQYYGYTF. DNA for the CDR3: TGTGCCAGCAGTCGCGGACAGTACTATGGCTACACCTTC.

This clonotype was detected only a few times. The rearrangement links TRBV15 to TRBJ2-7; the D gene is possibly TRBD1 (6 bases). The V end lost 0 bases, the J end lost 0 bases, and 15 bases lay between the germline ends. CDR3 size: 17 residues. The germline V gene encodes CDR1 LNHNV and CDR2 YYDKDF (reference sequence). CDR3 amino acids: CATSRDSGVSFSYEQYF. CDR3 DNA: TGTGCCACCAGCAGAGACTCAGGGGTCTCTTTCTCCTACGAGCAGTACTTC.

The chain couples TRBV18 to TRBJ2-3; the D gene could be TRBD1 or TRBD2 (5 bases each). The CDR3 spans 13 residues. V lost 2 bases, J lost 7 bases, and 10 bases lay in between. Per germline, CDR1 KGHSH and CDR2 LQKENI. This chain's CDR3 is CASSPVEGHTQYF. CDR3 in DNA: TGTGCCAGCTCACCAGTTGAGGGGCATACGCAGTATTTT.

In this sample, this clonotype is medium-sized (0.01 to 0.1%). The chain combines TRBV6-5 with TRBJ2-7; D may be TRBD1 or TRBD2 (5 bases each). Germline CDR1 MNHEY, CDR2 SVGAGI. The CDR3 extends over 14 amino acids. Trimming stripped 2 bases from V and 3 bases from J, with 11 bases between. DNA of the CDR3: TGTGCCAGCAGTTACAGGGGCCGGGGCTACGAGCAGTACTTC. Encoded protein: CASSYRGRGYEQYF.

The V and J genes are TRBV12-3 or TRBV12-4 and TRBJ2-7, with D possibly TRBD1 on 6 matching bases. The V end was cut by 6 bases, the J end by 1 base, with 10 bases between. The CDR3 is 13 residues long. CDR3 residues: CASRKTGSYEQYF. DNA of the CDR3: TGTGCCAGCAGAAAGACAGGTTCCTACGAGCAGTACTTC.

The table lists this clonotype with a few counts. The chain couples TRBV19 to TRBJ2-7; 10 bases are shared with TRBD1. The V segment lost 6 bases and the J segment 2 bases; nucleotides outside the gene matches: 10. This CDR3 is 16 amino acids long. Looked up from germline, CDR1 is LNHDA and CDR2 is SQIVND (reference sequence). The CDR3 sequence: CASRTSGTGAPYEQYF. The CDR3 DNA sequence: TGTGCCAGTAGAACTTCCGGGACAGGGGCCCCCTACGAGCAGTACTTC.

To note about this clonotype: Relative to the germline gene, one junction end is altered; a read error may explain this. V gene TRBV7-7 combines with J gene TRBJ2-1; maybe TRBD2 (6 bases). From germline, CDR1 is SSHAT and CDR2 FNYEAQ (reference sequence). CDR3 length: 15 residues. CDR3 sequence: CASSPGVMSGNEQFF. The CDR3 DNA follows: TGTGCTAGCAGCCCGGGGGTTATGAGCGGGAATGAGCAGTTCTTC.

The V gene is TRBV6-2 or TRBV6-3, the J gene TRBJ2-1, with 13 bases fitting TRBD2. After removal of 5 bases from V and 8 bases from J, the junction contained 9 bases not matched to a gene. The CDR3 spans 16 residues. Germline V CDR1 and CDR2: MNHEY, SVGEGT. CDR3 residues: CASSQPRTSGRYEQFF. The CDR3 DNA is TGTGCCAGCAGTCAACCACGGACTAGCGGGAGATATGAGCAGTTCTTC.

The chain combines TRBV28 with TRBJ2-5, with 8 bases that match TRBD2. This CDR3 region has 16 residues. V shed 3 bases, J shed 2 bases, and the junction held 8 bases outside the gene matches. Germline lookup yields CDR1 MDHEN and CDR2 SYDVKM. The CDR3 DNA is TGTGCCAGCAGTTTCTTAGTACTAGCGGTACAAGAGACCCAGTACTTC. Its translation is CASSFLVLAVQETQYF.

In its sample, this clonotype was seen a few times. The chain recombines TRBV7-6 with TRBJ1-1, with no clear D. The V end lost 5 bases, the J end lost 11 bases, and 30 bases lay between the germline ends. The CDR3 spans 17 residues. Germline CDR1 SGHVS, CDR2 FNYEAQ. The CDR3 protein is CASSTQPLAGRYTVAFF. In DNA form, the CDR3 reads TGTGCCAGCAGCACGCAGCCCCTGGCGGGGAGGTACACTGTGGCTTTCTTT.

V is TRBV10-3 and J is TRBJ1-1; 12 bases agree with TRBD1. The CDR3 extends over 17 amino acids. Germline loops: CDR1 ENHRY, CDR2 SYGVKD. Trimming at V came to 4 bases and at J to 7 bases, leaving 13 bases not matched to a gene. The CDR3 sequence: CAISARDRGLRKGEAFF. CDR3 DNA sequence: TGTGCCATCAGTGCCCGGGACAGGGGGCTTCGAAAGGGTGAAGCTTTCTTT.

This clonotype was detected only a few times. J is TRBJ1-2 and V is TRBV10-3; D gene unclear. This CDR3 region has 12 residues. The germline V gene encodes CDR1 ENHRY and CDR2 SYGVKD. V gave up 8 bases and J gave up 2 bases, with 9 bases separating them. Here the CDR3 reads CAIDGQNYGYTF. The DNA for the CDR3 is TGTGCCATCGATGGGCAGAACTATGGCTACACCTTC.

The chain recombines TRBV14 with TRBJ1-1; D is uncertain. Germline V gene sequence: CDR1 SGHDN, CDR2 FVKESK. The CDR3 runs to 15 residues. Trimming stripped 4 bases from V and 4 bases from J, with 16 bases between. The DNA for the CDR3 is TGTGCCAGCAGCCGGGGATCCTTAGGGCGCACTGAAGCTTTCTTT. This encodes CASSRGSLGRTEAFF.

This clonotype showed up just a few times. This chain links TRBV20-1 with TRBJ2-2; D is uncertain. CDR1 DFQATT and CDR2 SNEGSKA come from the germline V gene (reference sequence). V was clipped by 2 bases and J by 6 bases, with 16 bases between them. The CDR3 consists of 15 residues. The CDR3 protein is CSARRVERGAGELFF. The CDR3, as DNA: TGCAGTGCTAGACGAGTAGAACGTGGGGCCGGGGAGCTGTTTTTT.

By share, this clonotype counts as medium-sized. The genes are TRBV27 and TRBJ1-2; perhaps TRBD1 as D (6 bases). V lost 3 bases to trimming and J lost 7 bases, with 12 bases between them. Per germline, CDR1 MNHEY and CDR2 SMNVEV (reference sequence). The CDR3 contains 13 residues. The CDR3 region is CASSLEGGTGYTF. As DNA, the CDR3 is TGTGCCAGCAGTTTGGAAGGGGGTACTGGCTACACCTTC.

The chain recombines TRBV24-1 with TRBJ2-3, with 9 bases lining up with TRBD1. The CDR3 length is 13 residues. Germline loops: CDR1 KGHDR, CDR2 SFDVKD. The junction had 6 bases not matched to a gene; V was cut back by 7 bases and J by 8 bases. CDR3: CATSDRGVGTQYF. The CDR3 DNA sequence: TGTGCCACCAGCGACAGGGGGGTTGGTACGCAGTATTTT.

In its sample, this clonotype was seen a few times. The chain links TRBV6-1 to TRBJ1-5; TRBD1 is a possible D gene (5 bases). The ends were cut back, 5 bases at V and 7 bases at J, with 9 bases in the middle. Germline assignment: CDR1 MNHNS and CDR2 SASEGT. The CDR3 runs 12 residues. In DNA, the CDR3 is TGTGCCAGCAGTCAGGGCGGCCAGCCCCAGCATTTT. It is translated as CASSQGGQPQHF.

This clonotype was detected only a few times. J is TRBJ2-3 and V is TRBV20-1, with D possibly being TRBD1 (5 bases). This CDR3 has 15 residues. Per the germline V gene, CDR1 is DFQATT and CDR2 is SNEGSKA (reference sequence). V dropped 4 bases and J dropped 1 base, with 15 bases sitting between them. The CDR3, as DNA: TGCAGTGCTATAGAGCAGGGTTTGGGCACAGATACGCAGTATTTT. Translating gives CSAIEQGLGTDTQYF.

The V call is TRBV7-3, the J call TRBJ1-1; tentative D call: TRBD1 (6 bases). Per the germline V gene, CDR1 is SGHTA and CDR2 is FQGTGA. The CDR3 contains 16 residues. Trimming left V 7 bases short and J 6 bases short, with 24 bases between. CDR3 sequence (DNA): TGTGCCAGCACCCCACGGGGGGGCCGGCGGAGGGCTGAAGCTTTCTTT. Translation: CASTPRGGRRRAEAFF.

This chain links TRBV2 with TRBJ2-7; TRBD1 or TRBD2 may be the D gene (5 bases each). This CDR3 is built from 15 residues. Trimming cost V 2 bases and J 5 bases, with 16 bases left between them. The germline V gene encodes CDR1 SNHLY and CDR2 FYNNEI. The CDR3 nucleotides read TGTGCCAGCAGTGAATGGGGACGAGGGGACCACGAGCAGTACTTC. Residues: CASSEWGRGDHEQYF.

The chain joins TRBV2 to TRBJ1-1, with D unclear. From germline, CDR1 is SNHLY and CDR2 FYNNEI. The CDR3 loop spans 17 amino acids. V lost 7 bases to trimming and J lost 3 bases, with 24 bases between them. This CDR3 is CASTPPLMRKKDTEAFF. The DNA of the CDR3 is TGTGCCAGCACCCCTCCCCTGATGAGGAAAAAGGACACTGAAGCTTTCTTT.

By proportion, this clonotype is medium-sized. The chain couples TRBV14 to TRBJ2-5; a possible D gene is TRBD1 (6 bases). The germline CDR1 and CDR2 sequences are SGHDN and FVKESK. V shed 4 bases and J shed 5 bases, with 20 bases lying between them. The CDR3 is 16 amino acids. The chain's CDR3 is CASSPGPGVWLETQYF. CDR3 DNA: TGTGCCAGCAGCCCGGGCCCAGGGGTGTGGTTGGAGACCCAGTACTTC.

The chain uses TRBV4-3 and TRBJ1-5; no reliable D call. This CDR3 has 13 amino acids. The germline V gene has CDR1 LGHNA and CDR2 YSLEER. Deletions cut 1 base from V and 5 bases from J, with 6 bases between. The CDR3 DNA reads as TGCGCCAGCAGCCAAGGCGTTCATCAGCCCCAGCATTTT. Encoded protein: CASSQGVHQPQHF.

The chain carries TRBV30 and TRBJ2-7; 7 nucleotides match TRBD2. This CDR3 has 15 residues. CDR1 and CDR2 (germline): GTSNPN, SVGIG (reference sequence). V lost 0 bases to trimming and J lost 6 bases; unmatched junction nucleotides: 11. CDR3 sequence: CAWSVLYGGSTEQYF. CDR3 DNA: TGTGCCTGGAGTGTACTATACGGGGGGTCCACCGAGCAGTACTTC.

This clonotype has a handful of counts. The chain joins TRBV20-1 to TRBJ2-7, with 14 bases that match TRBD2. The CDR3 is made up of 15 amino acids. Germline CDR1 and CDR2: DFQATT and SNEGSKA (reference sequence). V dropped 0 bases and J dropped 10; count of bases not matched to a gene: 8. The CDR3 reads CSARDQTGTSGSQYF. The CDR3 nucleotides are TGCAGTGCTAGAGACCAGACCGGGACTAGCGGGAGTCAGTACTTC.

This clonotype showed up just a few times. CDR3 coding DNA: TGCAGTGCTAGATCGGGTCGGAGTGAGCAGTTCTTC. This encodes CSARSGRSEQFF. The chain combines TRBV20-1 with TRBJ2-1; D is ambiguous. Germline V lookup: CDR1 DFQATT, CDR2 SNEGSKA (reference sequence). Trimming shortened V by 2 bases and J by 9 bases, and 11 bases separated the two germline ends. This CDR3 region has 12 residues.

J is TRBJ1-1 and V is TRBV6-1, with no clear D. Germline-derived CDR1 and CDR2 are MNHNS and SASEGT. CDR3 length equals 16 residues. V was pared by 7 bases and J by 0 bases, with 18 bases between. CDR3 nucleotide sequence: TGTGCCAGCACCCGCGCCGGAGTTCTCATGAACACTGAAGCTTTCTTT. Translated, it gives CASTRAGVLMNTEAFF.

There are a few counts of this clonotype. The rearrangement uses TRBV11-2 and TRBJ1-5, with TRBD1 matching 7 bases. V lost 5 bases and J lost 5; bases outside the gene matches: 3. Germline assignment: CDR1 SGHAT and CDR2 FQNNGV. The CDR3 runs to 13 residues. Written as DNA, the CDR3 is TGTGCCAGCAGCAGGGACAGCTATCAGCCCCAGCATTTT. It codes for CASSRDSYQPQHF.

This clonotype appeared a few times. The chain links TRBV30 to TRBJ1-5; D uncertain. The length of the CDR3 is 13 residues. Germline V CDR1 and CDR2: GTSNPN, SVGIG (reference sequence). V lost 2 bases, J lost 0 bases, and 5 bases lay in between. Here the CDR3 reads CAWSKDSNQPQHF. Written as DNA, the CDR3 is TGTGCCTGGAGTAAGGATAGCAATCAGCCCCAGCATTTT.

There are a few counts of this clonotype. The chain combines TRBV29-1 with TRBJ1-1; 10 nucleotides line up with TRBD1. V gave up 6 bases and J gave up 4 bases; unmatched junction bases: 5. The CDR3 covers 13 residues. The V gene's germline CDR1 is SQVTM and CDR2 ANQGSEA. Written as DNA, the CDR3 is TGCAGCGTCCACGACAGGGGGCGCACTGAAGCTTTCTTT. The encoded protein is CSVHDRGRTEAFF.

This clonotype was seen a handful of times. The CDR3 sequence is CASSLDREAQYF. The CDR3 DNA reads TGTGCCAGCAGCTTAGACAGGGAGGCGCAGTATTTT. The chain couples TRBV11-1 to TRBJ2-3, with D possibly being TRBD1 or TRBD2 (6 bases each). V was shortened by 1 base and J by 10 bases, with 9 bases between the two germline ends. The germline V gene encodes CDR1 SGHAT and CDR2 FQDESV (reference sequence). The CDR3 is 12 residues long.

Relative to its sample, this clonotype is medium-sized. This chain joins TRBV6-1 and TRBJ2-6; a possible D gene is TRBD2 (6 bases). CDR1 MNHNS and CDR2 SASEGT come from the germline V gene. The CDR3 sequence is 15 residues long. Trimming removed 8 bases at V and 3 bases at J, with 14 bases between. CDR3 DNA: TGTGCCAGCGCGGAGGGAGGAGGTGGGGCCAACGTCCTGACTTTC. Translated, it gives CASAEGGGGANVLTF.